These 7 T cell receptor beta chains were sequenced from one sample in a study of shared clonotypes between healthy human individuals. Sequencing was performed with immunoSEQ multiplex PCR; in TCRdb, only in-frame clones are kept and a portion is missing. The data hold around 2.5 million clones, with 90% to 95% observed a single time. Sequenced material: naive CD4+ T cells from PBMCs. Noted subset: CD45RA+ positively selected. The receptors stem from a man aged 18 to 29 in good health. Some clones in this sample may be carry-over from other donors' samples.

The genes are TRBV4-3 and TRBJ1-2, with D hard to call. Germline V gene data show CDR1 as LGHNA and CDR2 as YSLEER. The length of the CDR3 is 16 residues. Trimming cost V 0 bases and J 13 bases, with 24 bases left between them. DNA for the CDR3: TGCGCCAGCAGCCAAGATTTTTGGACCGATATCGCGGGTACCACCTTC. This encodes CASSQDFWTDIAGTTF.

With regard to this clone: This specimen includes other DNA sequences encoding the same CDR3. The chain links TRBV19 to TRBJ2-7; unclear D gene. The CDR3 is 13 amino acids. V shed 6 bases and J shed 0 bases, with 9 bases lying between them. Germline-derived CDR1 and CDR2 are LNHDA and SQIVND (reference sequence). This CDR3 is CASRGQSSYEQYF. The CDR3 bases are TGTGCCAGTAGGGGTCAGAGCTCCTACGAGCAGTACTTC.

This chain joins TRBV7-9 and TRBJ1-1; 7 bases line up with TRBD1. Germline lookup yields CDR1 SEHNR and CDR2 FQNEAQ (reference sequence). There are 12 residues in the CDR3. J was trimmed by 14 bases and V by 5 bases; bases with no gene match: 11. The CDR3 loop reads CASSPLQGVWFF. The DNA of the CDR3 is TGTGCCAGCAGCCCTTTGCAGGGGGTCTGGTTCTTT.

This clone was seen a handful of times. The genes are TRBV2 and TRBJ2-7; 8 bases map to TRBD1. Looked up from germline, CDR1 is SNHLY and CDR2 is FYNNEI. V gave up 4 bases and J gave up 6 bases; unmatched junction bases: 8. This CDR3 comprises 14 residues. Here the CDR3 DNA reads TGTGCCAGCAGTGCGCGGACAGGGCTCGTCGAGCAGTACTTC. Translating it yields CASSARTGLVEQYF.

This chain joins TRBV2 and TRBJ2-5; 7 bases are a match to TRBD1. The germline V gene encodes CDR1 SNHLY and CDR2 FYNNEI. V lost 7 bases, J lost 2 bases, and 4 bases stayed unmatched. This CDR3 spans 13 amino acids. DNA of the CDR3: TGTGCCAGCAACGGACAGGTTCAAGAGACCCAGTACTTC. It yields the protein CASNGQVQETQYF.

On this clone: Other DNA sequences from this sample encode an identical CDR3 as well. The chain employs TRBV15 and TRBJ1-1; D unclear. CDR1 is LNHNV, CDR2 YYDKDF, per germline (reference sequence). The CDR3 is 15 residues long. Trimming cost V 0 bases and J 1 base, with 9 bases left between them. CDR3 nucleotide sequence: TGTGCCACCAGCAGAGAGGGCAGGCCGAACACTGAAGCTTTCTTT. Protein sequence: CATSREGRPNTEAFF.

The V gene is TRBV28, the J gene TRBJ2-1; D call uncertain. This CDR3 comprises 12 residues. V gave up 1 base and J gave up 7 bases, with 5 bases separating them. Germline CDR1 reads MDHEN; CDR2 reads SYDVKM. The CDR3 DNA sequence: TGTGCCAGCAGTTTATTCATTAATGAGCAGTTCTTC. Protein product: CASSLFINEQFF.